This T cell receptor (beta chain) was profiled in a study of spatial heterogeneity in lung cancer (dated by TCRdb to between 2018 and 2021). For the wider study: Beta-chain transcripts were consistently detected in greater numbers than alpha-chain transcripts, which likely reflects a higher abundance of beta-chain transcripts. In tumor regions, TCR transcript counts showed a strong correlation with a T cell transcriptional module score from matched bulk RNA-seq. In the raw uncorrected reads, each unique combination of TCR and UMI appeared more than ten times on average. In non-small cell lung cancer, the study quantitatively compared TCR alpha and beta repertoires across several tumor regions, matched nontumor lung, and blood. The study linked features of the TCR repertoire to counts of nonsynonymous mutations, which were determined by whole-exome sequencing of tumor tissue. Both alpha and beta chains were TCR-sequenced in samples taken at surgery, namely 220 tumor regions, 62 to 65 matched nontumor lung samples and about 54 PBMC samples.

According to the study, the label for this sample's time point signals: sample taken at primary tumor resection. Samples were obtained from 70 to 85 patients with early-stage, untreated non-small cell lung cancer from the lung TRACERx cohort. Without any cell sorting, TCR sequencing was performed on whole RNA extracted either from tumor and nontumor lung tissue or from cryopreserved PBMC samples. Patients were selected for TCR sequencing only if sufficient RNA was available from at least two tumor regions. Tumor and adjacent nontumor lung specimens were reviewed by a lung pathologist before selection. Taking its sample share into account, this clonotype is large (0.1 to 1%). The antigen this receptor binds is unknown. No base-level quality is on record; no much larger clone is a single base apart. From the cysteine up to the phenylalanine, the CDR3 has a length of 13 residues. Only the CDR3 region is kept as DNA, spanning 39 bases read in frame from base 1. CDR1 SGHNT and CDR2 YENEEA were looked up in the germline V gene. V is pruned by 3 bases and J by 7 bases, leaving 2 bases of the junction without a gene match.

The library was built by means of 5' RACE. Reads for this sample came from a NextSeq 500. In the TCR library protocol, a unique molecular identifier was attached to each TCR cDNA molecule so that PCR and sequencing errors could be corrected. The source study handled its data this way. Decombinator tools were used for TCR identification, UMI-based error correction and CDR3 extraction. TCRs above a frequency of 2 per 1,000, corresponding to the top 1% of the tumor frequency distribution, were defined as expanded. Expanded tumor TCRs were classed as regional if statistically deemed absent (corrected P<0.05) from at least one tumor region, otherwise ubiquitous. Each repertoire was subsampled 100 times to 5,000 TCRs, after which Renyi diversity was computed with the R vegan package. CDR3 similarity networks were constructed using string-kernel similarity of amino acid triplets, with links drawn between CDR3s whose pairwise similarity was above 0.82. TCRdb redid the processing of the public reads, applying fastp at Q25 and MiXCR, and retained in-frame beta chains. Rows with a matching CDR3 protein are joined into one entry that keeps the most common DNA and genes. The V and J calls here are based on TCRdb, not the publication. The sample table shows around 19,000 distinct CDR3 sequences, and approximately 16% are seen once. The ten top clones hold 25% to 40% of the sample.

Paper-wide results and their limitations: The tumor nonsynonymous mutation count correlated with the number of expanded intratumoral alpha and beta TCRs. TCR-seq coverage of tumor T cells was estimated to be only roughly 7.3% for alpha chains and around 13% for beta chains. The count of ubiquitous expanded TCRs correlated with the count of ubiquitous nonsynonymous mutations, and the count of regional expanded TCRs correlated with the count of regional nonsynonymous mutations. Additional single-cell paired TCR alpha and beta sequencing was considered necessary to confirm, at a functional level, the hypothesis that regional TCRs recognize regional mutations.

The source of this sequence is a female donor with early-stage non-small cell lung cancer. The starting material was lung tumor tissue, obtained at surgery. The V and J genes are TRBV11-3 and TRBJ2-1, with 8 middle bases fitting TRBD2. The DNA is as follows: TGTGCCAGCAGCTTGAGCGGGGGTAATGAGCAGTTCTTC. Protein translation: CASSLSGGNEQFF. The full variable domain, with segments outside the CDR3 supplied by the reference TRBV11-3 and TRBJ2-1 proteins, appears as EAGVVQSPRYKIIEKKQPVAFWCNPISGHNTLYWYLQNLGQGPELLIRYENEEAVDDSQLPKDRFSAERLKGVDSTLKIQPAELGDSAVYLCASSLSGGNEQFFGPGTRLTVL.